The 4 T cell receptor beta chains listed next were all sequenced from one sample in a study of control samples from healthy donors and cancer patients. Profiled with immunoSEQ multiplex PCR; TCRdb holds only in-frame clones, not every one. Altogether 130,000 or so clones are present, 91% being singletons, with the ten largest covering around 7.3%. The sequencing sample was made of blood. Every receptor here comes from a man aged 18 to 29 in good health.

The V and J genes are TRBV11-2 and TRBJ2-7; D unclear. CDR1 SGHAT and CDR2 FQNNGV come from the germline V gene. The CDR3 spans 14 residues. V was trimmed by 0 bases and J by 2 bases, leaving 8 bases between them. DNA of the CDR3: TGTGCCAGCAGCTTAGACAGGATTACCTACGAGCAGTACTTC. It codes for CASSLDRITYEQYF.

The genes are TRBV7-8 and TRBJ2-1, with 8 nucleotides matching TRBD1. With 2 bases clipped from V and 5 bases from J, the junction kept 11 bases outside the gene matches. The CDR3 has 17 residues. Germline values: CDR1 SGHVS, CDR2 FQNEAQ. The CDR3 loop is CASSLRGLGTGNNEQFF. The CDR3 DNA is TGTGCCAGCAGCTTAAGGGGACTGGGGACAGGCAACAATGAGCAGTTCTTC.

In its sample, this clone was seen once. The CDR3 DNA follows: TGTGCCAGCAGTGACTGCGGGACTAGCGGGCGGACGCCAGATACGCAGTATTTT. This gives the protein CASSDCGTSGRTPDTQYF. The chain carries TRBV6-4 and TRBJ2-3; 12 bases fit TRBD2. Germline V gene sequence: CDR1 MRHNA, CDR2 SNTAGT. Trimming took 1 base from V and 4 from J; bases not matched to a gene: 9. The CDR3 runs 18 residues.

The chain combines TRBV3-1 (or the pseudogene TRBV3-2) with TRBJ1-5; no definite D call. Looked up from germline, CDR1 is LGHDT and CDR2 is YNNKEL (reference sequence). The V and J ends lost 0 bases and 1 base respectively, with 4 bases between them. This CDR3 comprises 14 residues. The CDR3 DNA follows: TGTGCCAGCAGCCAAGATCCAAGCAATCAGCCCCAGCATTTT. Protein sequence: CASSQDPSNQPQHF.